This T cell receptor beta chain was documented in a study of shared clonotypes between healthy human individuals. Libraries were prepared by immunoSEQ multiplex PCR; TCRdb keeps only in-frame clonotypes and omits some of them. Altogether under 1,100,000 clones are present, about 75% being singletons, with the ten largest covering approximately 1.3%. Splitting the CD4+ cells yielded a CD45RA+ naive subset and a CD45RA-negative memory subset. Trimming took 8 bases from V and 1 from J, leaving 14 bases between them. CDR1 is MGHDK, CDR2 SYGVNS, per germline. The CDR3 has 14 amino acids. The TCR sequence derives from a man between 18 and 29 years old in good health. The chain links TRBV25-1 to TRBJ2-5; perhaps TRBD1 as D (5 bases). The sample was memory CD4+ T cells sorted from blood. Regarding subset: CD45RA-negative fraction. Written as DNA, the CDR3 is TGTGCCAGCCAAAAGCAGGGCACCCAAGAGACCCAGTACTTC. It encodes CASQKQGTQETQYF.